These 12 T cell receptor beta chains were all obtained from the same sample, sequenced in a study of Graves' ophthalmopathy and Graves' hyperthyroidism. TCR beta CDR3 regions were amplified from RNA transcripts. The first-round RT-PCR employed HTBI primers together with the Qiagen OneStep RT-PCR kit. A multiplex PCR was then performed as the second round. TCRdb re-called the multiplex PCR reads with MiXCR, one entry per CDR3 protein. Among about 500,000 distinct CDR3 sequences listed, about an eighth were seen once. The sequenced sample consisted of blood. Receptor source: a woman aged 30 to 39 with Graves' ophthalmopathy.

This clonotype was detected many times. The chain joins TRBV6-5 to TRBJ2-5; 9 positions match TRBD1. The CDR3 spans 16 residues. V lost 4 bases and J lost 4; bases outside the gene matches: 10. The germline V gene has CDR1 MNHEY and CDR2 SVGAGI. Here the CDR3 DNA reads TGTGCCAGCAGTTCCTGGGACAGGGTTTCGGCAGAGACCCAGTACTTC. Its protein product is CASSSWDRVSAETQYF.

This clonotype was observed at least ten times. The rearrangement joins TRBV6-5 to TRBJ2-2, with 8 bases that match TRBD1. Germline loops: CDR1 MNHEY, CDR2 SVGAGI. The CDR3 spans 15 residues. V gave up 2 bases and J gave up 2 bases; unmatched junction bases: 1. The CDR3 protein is CASSYAGGNTGELFF. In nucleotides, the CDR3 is TGTGCCAGCAGTTACGCAGGGGGCAACACCGGGGAGCTGTTTTTT.

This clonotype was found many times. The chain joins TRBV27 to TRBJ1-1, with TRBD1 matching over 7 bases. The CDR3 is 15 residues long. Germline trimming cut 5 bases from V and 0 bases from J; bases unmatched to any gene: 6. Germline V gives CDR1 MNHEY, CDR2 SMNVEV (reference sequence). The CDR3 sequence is CASSPIQGMNTEAFF. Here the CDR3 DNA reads TGTGCCAGCAGTCCCATACAGGGGATGAACACTGAAGCTTTCTTT.

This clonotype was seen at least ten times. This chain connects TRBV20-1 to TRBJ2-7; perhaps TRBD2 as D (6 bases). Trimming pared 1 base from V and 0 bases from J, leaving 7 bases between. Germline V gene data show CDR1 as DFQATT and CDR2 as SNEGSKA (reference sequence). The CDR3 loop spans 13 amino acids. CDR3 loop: CSARGGDSYEQYF. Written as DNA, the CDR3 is TGCAGTGCTAGAGGCGGGGACTCCTACGAGCAGTACTTC.

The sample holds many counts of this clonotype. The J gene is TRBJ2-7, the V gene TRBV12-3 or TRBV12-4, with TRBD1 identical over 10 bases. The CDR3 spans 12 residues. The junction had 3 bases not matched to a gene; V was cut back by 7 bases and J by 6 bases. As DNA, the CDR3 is TGTGCCAGCAAAAGGACAGGGGGCGAGCAGTACTTC. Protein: CASKRTGGEQYF.

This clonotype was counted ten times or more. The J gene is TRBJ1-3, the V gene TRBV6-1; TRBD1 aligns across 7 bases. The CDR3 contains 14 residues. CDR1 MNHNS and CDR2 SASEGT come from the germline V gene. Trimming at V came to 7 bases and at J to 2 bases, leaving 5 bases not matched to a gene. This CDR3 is CASNPTGAGNTIYF. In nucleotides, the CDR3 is TGTGCCAGCAATCCTACAGGGGCTGGAAACACCATATATTTT.

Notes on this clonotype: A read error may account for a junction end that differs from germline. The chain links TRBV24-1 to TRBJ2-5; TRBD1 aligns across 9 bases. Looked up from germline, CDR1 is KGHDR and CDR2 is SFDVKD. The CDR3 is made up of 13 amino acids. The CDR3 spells CATRDRGQDTQYF. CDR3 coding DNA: TGTGCCACCAGGGACAGGGGACAAGATACCCAGTACTTC.

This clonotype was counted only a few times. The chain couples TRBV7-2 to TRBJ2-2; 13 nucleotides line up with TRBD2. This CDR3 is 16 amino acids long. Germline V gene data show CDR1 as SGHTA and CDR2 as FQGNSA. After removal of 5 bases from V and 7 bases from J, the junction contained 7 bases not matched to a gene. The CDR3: CASSPAGTSGIGELFF. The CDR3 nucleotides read TGTGCCAGCAGCCCAGCGGGGACTAGCGGGATCGGGGAGCTGTTTTTT.

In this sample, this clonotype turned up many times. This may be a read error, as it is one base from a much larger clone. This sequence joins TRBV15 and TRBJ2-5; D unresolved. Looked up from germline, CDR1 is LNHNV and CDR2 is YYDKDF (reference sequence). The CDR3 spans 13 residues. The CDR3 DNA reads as TGTGCCACCAGCAGAGATCGAGGAGAGACCAAGTACTTC. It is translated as CATSRDRGETKYF.

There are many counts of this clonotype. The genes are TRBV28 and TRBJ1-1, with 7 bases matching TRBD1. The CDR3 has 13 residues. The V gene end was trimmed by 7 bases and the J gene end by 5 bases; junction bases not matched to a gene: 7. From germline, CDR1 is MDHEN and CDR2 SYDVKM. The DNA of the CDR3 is TGTGCCAGCACCATGACAGGGCAAACTGAAGCTTTCTTT. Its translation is CASTMTGQTEAFF.

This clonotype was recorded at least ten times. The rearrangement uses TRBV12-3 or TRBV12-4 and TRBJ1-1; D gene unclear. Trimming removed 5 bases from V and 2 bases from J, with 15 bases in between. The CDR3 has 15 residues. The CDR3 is CASSPPHWRNTEAFF. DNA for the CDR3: TGTGCCAGCAGTCCTCCGCACTGGCGCAACACTGAAGCTTTCTTT.

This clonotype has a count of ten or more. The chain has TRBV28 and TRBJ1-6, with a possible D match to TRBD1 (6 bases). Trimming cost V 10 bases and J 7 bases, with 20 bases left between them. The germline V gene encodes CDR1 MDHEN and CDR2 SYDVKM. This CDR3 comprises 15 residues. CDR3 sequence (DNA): TGTGCCACCAATATCGTCGGCCAGGGGAATTCACCCCTCCACTTT. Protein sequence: CATNIVGQGNSPLHF.